Reported below is one T cell receptor beta chain. The CDR3 totals 15 residues. CDR1 and CDR2 (germline): LGHDT, YNNKEL (reference sequence). Losses at the gene ends were 3 bases for V and 8 bases for J; bases not matched to a gene: 3. Per the original methods: Counts of nucleated cells, estimated from reference gene primer amplification, were obtained. TCRdb keeps only in-frame clones here, not all; method: immunoSEQ multiplex PCR. V, J and clone size were drawn from that table, and D and trimming were deduced from the DNA. Of about 260,000 clones in the sample, 85% to 90% were seen once. The entry originates in a study of blood T cell repertoires in COVID-19. Study summary: The United States, Italy and Spain supplied acute and convalescent COVID-19 samples.

J is TRBJ2-1 and V is TRBV3-1 (or the pseudogene TRBV3-2); 14 positions agree with TRBD2. Sequencing input: peripheral blood. The receptor's source is a woman aged 35 to 49 who had recovered from COVID-19. Written as DNA, the CDR3 is TGTGCCAGCAGCCAGACTAGCGGGGGGGCTTATGAGCAGTTCTTC. Protein: CASSQTSGGAYEQFF.